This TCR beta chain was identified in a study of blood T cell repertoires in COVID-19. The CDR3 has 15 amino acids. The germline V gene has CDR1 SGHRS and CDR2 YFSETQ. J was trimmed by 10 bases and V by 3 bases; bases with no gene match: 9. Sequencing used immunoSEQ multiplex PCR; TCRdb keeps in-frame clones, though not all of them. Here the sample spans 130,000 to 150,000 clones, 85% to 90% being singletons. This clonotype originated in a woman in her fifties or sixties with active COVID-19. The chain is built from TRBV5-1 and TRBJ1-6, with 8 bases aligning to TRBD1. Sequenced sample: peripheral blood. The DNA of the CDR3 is TGCGCCAGCAGCTCGACAGGGGAAAGGGGGTCACCCCTCCACTTT. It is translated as CASSSTGERGSPLHF.